This T cell receptor beta chain was profiled in a study of blood T cell repertoires in COVID-19. Trimming removed 3 bases at V and 3 bases at J, with 11 bases between. CDR1 is MNHEY and CDR2 is SMNVEV in the germline V gene (reference sequence). This CDR3 spans 15 amino acids. The repertoire was sequenced with immunoSEQ multiplex PCR; TCRdb's copy has only in-frame clones and lacks some. The table shows about 110,000 clones, with about 90% occurring only once. Sequencing was performed on peripheral blood. The chain uses TRBV27 and TRBJ2-2; D is unclear. The receptor comes from a human donor in a cohort sampled during active COVID-19. The CDR3 loop is CASSFGGPHTGELFF. CDR3 in DNA: TGTGCCAGCAGTTTCGGTGGGCCGCACACCGGGGAGCTGTTTTTT.